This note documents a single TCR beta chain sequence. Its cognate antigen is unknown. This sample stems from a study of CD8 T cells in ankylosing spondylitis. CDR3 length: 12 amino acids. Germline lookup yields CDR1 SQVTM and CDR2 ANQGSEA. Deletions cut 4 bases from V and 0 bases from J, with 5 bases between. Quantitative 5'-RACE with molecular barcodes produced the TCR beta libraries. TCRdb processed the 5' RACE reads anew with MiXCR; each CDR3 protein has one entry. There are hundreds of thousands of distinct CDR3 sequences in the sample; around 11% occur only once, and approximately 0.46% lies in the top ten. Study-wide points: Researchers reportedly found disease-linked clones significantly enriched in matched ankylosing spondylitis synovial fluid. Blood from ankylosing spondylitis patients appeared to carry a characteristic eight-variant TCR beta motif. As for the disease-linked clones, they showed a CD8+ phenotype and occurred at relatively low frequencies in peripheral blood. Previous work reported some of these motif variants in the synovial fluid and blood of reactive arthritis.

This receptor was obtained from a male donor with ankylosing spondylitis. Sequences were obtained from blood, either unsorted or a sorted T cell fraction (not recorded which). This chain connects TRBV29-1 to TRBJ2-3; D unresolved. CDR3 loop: CSVVSSTDTQYF. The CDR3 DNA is TGCAGCGTTGTATCTAGCACAGATACGCAGTATTTT.